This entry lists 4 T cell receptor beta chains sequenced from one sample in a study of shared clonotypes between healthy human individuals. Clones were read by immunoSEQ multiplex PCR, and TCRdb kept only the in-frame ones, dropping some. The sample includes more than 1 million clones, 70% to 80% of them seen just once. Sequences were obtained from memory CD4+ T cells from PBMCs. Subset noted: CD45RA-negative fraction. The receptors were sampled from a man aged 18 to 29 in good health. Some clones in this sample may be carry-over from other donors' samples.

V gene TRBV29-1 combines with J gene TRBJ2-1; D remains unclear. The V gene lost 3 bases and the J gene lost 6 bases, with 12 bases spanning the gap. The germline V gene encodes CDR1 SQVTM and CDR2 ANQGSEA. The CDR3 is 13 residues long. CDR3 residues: CSVEKRWGNEQFF. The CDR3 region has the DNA TGCAGCGTTGAGAAAAGGTGGGGCAATGAGCAGTTCTTC.

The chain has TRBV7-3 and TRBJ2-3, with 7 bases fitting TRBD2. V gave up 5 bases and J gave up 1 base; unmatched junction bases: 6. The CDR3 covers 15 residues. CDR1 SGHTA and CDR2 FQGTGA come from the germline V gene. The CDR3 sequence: CASSPTGRGTDTQYF. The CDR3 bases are TGTGCCAGCAGCCCGACTGGGAGGGGCACAGATACGCAGTATTTT. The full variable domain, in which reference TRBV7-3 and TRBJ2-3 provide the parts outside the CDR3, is GAGVSQTPSNKVTEKGKYVELRCDPISGHTALYWYRQSLGQGPEFLIYFQGTGAADDSGLPNDRFFAVRPEGSVSTLKIQRTERGDSAVYLCASSPTGRGTDTQYFGPGTRLTVL.

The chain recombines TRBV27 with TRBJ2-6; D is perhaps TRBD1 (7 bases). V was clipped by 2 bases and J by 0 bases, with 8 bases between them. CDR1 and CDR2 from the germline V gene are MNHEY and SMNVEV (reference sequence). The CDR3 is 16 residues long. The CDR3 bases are TGTGCCAGCAGTTTACAGGGGGGCTCTGGGGCCAACGTCCTGACTTTC. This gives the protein CASSLQGGSGANVLTF. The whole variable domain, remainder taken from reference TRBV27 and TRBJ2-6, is EAQVTQNPRYLITVTGKKLTVTCSQNMNHEYMSWYRQDPGLGLRQIYYSMNVEVTDKGDVPEGYKVSRKEKRNFPLILESPSPNQTSLYFCASSLQGGSGANVLTFGAGSRLTVL.

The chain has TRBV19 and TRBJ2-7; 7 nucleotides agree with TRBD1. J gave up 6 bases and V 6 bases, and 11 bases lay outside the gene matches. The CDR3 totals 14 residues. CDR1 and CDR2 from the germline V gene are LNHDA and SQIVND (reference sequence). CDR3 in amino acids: CASSLTGKTSEQYF. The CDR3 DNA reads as TGTGCCAGTAGCCTGACAGGGAAAACATCCGAGCAGTACTTC.